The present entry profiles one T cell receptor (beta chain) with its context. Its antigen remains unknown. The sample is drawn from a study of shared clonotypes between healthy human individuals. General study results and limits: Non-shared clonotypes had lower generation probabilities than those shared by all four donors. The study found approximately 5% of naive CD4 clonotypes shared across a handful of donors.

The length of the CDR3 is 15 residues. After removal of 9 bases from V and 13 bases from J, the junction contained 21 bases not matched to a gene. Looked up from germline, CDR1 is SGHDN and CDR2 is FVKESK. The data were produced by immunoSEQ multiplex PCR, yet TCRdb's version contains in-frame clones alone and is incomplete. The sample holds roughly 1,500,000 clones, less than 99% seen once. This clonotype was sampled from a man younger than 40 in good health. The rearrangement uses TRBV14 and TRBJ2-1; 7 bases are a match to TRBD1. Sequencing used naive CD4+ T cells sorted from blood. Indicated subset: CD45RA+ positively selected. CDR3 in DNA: TGTGCCAGGACGAAAGGGGGCAGCTGCACAGCTGCACAGTTCTTC. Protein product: CARTKGGSCTAAQFF.